These 12 T cell receptor beta chains were sequenced from one sample in a study of technical replicates of blood from a few donors. Sequencing was performed with immunoSEQ multiplex PCR; in TCRdb, only in-frame clones are kept and a portion is missing. Found here are roughly 71,000 clones, less than 97% of them singletons; the top ten hold 0.24%. The source material was T cells isolated from PBMCs. The receptors derive from a human donor in good health.

This chain's CDR3 is CASSIEGRGAYEQYF. The CDR3 nucleotides read TGTGCCAGTAGTATAGAGGGGAGGGGCGCCTACGAGCAGTACTTC. The J gene is TRBJ2-7, the V gene TRBV19, with 7 nucleotides matching TRBD2. After removal of 0 bases from V and 2 bases from J, the junction contained 4 bases not matched to a gene. Germline V gene lookup returns CDR1 LNHDA and CDR2 SQIVND (reference sequence). The CDR3 is 15 residues long.

The V gene is TRBV7-9, the J gene TRBJ2-1; 10 bases align to TRBD2. The CDR3 totals 12 residues. V gave up 10 bases and J gave up 8 bases; unmatched junction bases: 5. The germline gives CDR1 SEHNR, CDR2 FQNEAQ (reference sequence). CDR3 sequence (DNA): TGTGCCACCCCCAGCGGGAGGGATGAGCAGTTCTTC. It specifies CATPSGRDEQFF.

The chain uses TRBV5-6 and TRBJ2-7; possibly TRBD2 for D (6 bases). Trimming left V 3 bases short and J 5 bases short, with 21 bases between. Germline loops: CDR1 SGHDT, CDR2 YYEEEE. The CDR3 is made up of 16 amino acids. The CDR3 DNA reads as TGTGCCAGCAGCTCCCTAGTGGGCGGAGGGCCTAACGAGCAGTACTTC. Amino acids: CASSSLVGGGPNEQYF.

The rearrangement joins TRBV18 to TRBJ1-4; no clear D gene. The CDR3 length is 14 residues. Trimming shortened V by 2 bases and J by 5 bases, and 9 bases separated the two germline ends. From germline, CDR1 is KGHSH and CDR2 LQKENI. The CDR3 bases are TGTGCCAGCTCACCAATGTCAGAAAATGAAAAACTGTTTTTT. Protein sequence: CASSPMSENEKLFF.

The chain joins TRBV7-5 to TRBJ2-1; the table's TRBD2 call for D was not verified on the DNA. TRBV7-5 is a pseudogene segment. This CDR3 is 11 amino acids long. CDR3 in DNA: TGTGTCAGAAGCTTGGCGGGGGAGCAGTTCTTC. Translating it yields CVRSLAGEQFF.

The chain combines TRBV5-1 with TRBJ2-2, with 8 bases that match TRBD2. After removal of 1 base from V and 2 bases from J, the junction contained 4 bases not matched to a gene. The CDR3 totals 16 residues. CDR1 is SGHRS, CDR2 YFSETQ, per germline. The DNA for the CDR3 is TGCGCCAGCAGCTTGTCCACTAGCGGAAACACCGGGGAGCTGTTTTTT. Translation: CASSLSTSGNTGELFF.

The chain recombines TRBV11-3 with TRBJ2-6; no firm D call. Trimming took 11 bases from V and 0 from J, leaving 20 bases between them. The CDR3 covers 17 residues. Germline CDR1 SGHNT, CDR2 YENEEA. Here the CDR3 reads CAHHPTVLSSGANVLTF. DNA for the CDR3: TGTGCCCACCACCCAACAGTTTTAAGCTCTGGGGCCAACGTCCTGACTTTC.

In its sample, this clone was seen once. The rearrangement uses TRBV5-1 and TRBJ1-1, with D perhaps TRBD1 (6 bases). This CDR3 is built from 15 residues. CDR1 and CDR2 (germline): SGHRS, YFSETQ. Trimming shortened V by 7 bases and J by 6 bases, and 22 bases separated the two germline ends. DNA of the CDR3: TGCGCCAGCGAAGGGGGGGCCGGGGGCAGGGCTGAAGCTTTCTTT. Protein: CASEGGAGGRAEAFF.

The V and J genes are TRBV5-4 and TRBJ1-1, with D possibly TRBD1 on 5 matching bases. The germline V and J ends were trimmed by 1 base and 8 bases, with 15 bases remaining between them. Germline assignment: CDR1 SGHNT and CDR2 YYREEE (reference sequence). The CDR3 covers 14 residues. Here the CDR3 DNA reads TGTGCCAGCAGCTTGTGGCAGGGCAACCCCGAAGCTTTCTTT. Protein product: CASSLWQGNPEAFF. Full variable domain (rest looked up from reference TRBV5-4 and TRBJ1-1): ETGVTQSPTHLIKTRGQQVTLRCSSQSGHNTVSWYQQALGQGPQFIFQYYREEENGRGNFPPRFSGLQFPNYSSELNVNALELDDSALYLCASSLWQGNPEAFFGQGTRLTVV.

The rearrangement links TRBV28 to TRBJ2-7, with a possible D match to TRBD1 (5 bases). V dropped 3 bases and J dropped 3 bases, with 12 bases sitting between them. CDR3 size: 14 residues. Germline V CDR1 and CDR2: MDHEN, SYDVKM. The CDR3 loop is CASSFRRGSYEQYF. CDR3 nucleotides: TGTGCCAGCAGTTTTCGAAGGGGAAGCTACGAGCAGTACTTC.

The rearrangement links TRBV5-1 to TRBJ2-5; 12 bases align to TRBD2. CDR1 is SGHRS, CDR2 YFSETQ, per germline. This CDR3 is 16 amino acids long. V lost 4 bases and J lost 5; bases outside the gene matches: 9. CDR3 coding DNA: TGCGCCAGCAGCCCGGAAACTAGCGGGGGGCGGGAGACCCAGTACTTC. It specifies CASSPETSGGRETQYF.

The chain carries TRBV29-1 and TRBJ2-7; 8 nucleotides line up with TRBD2. The V gene's germline CDR1 is SQVTM and CDR2 ANQGSEA. Unmatched junction bases numbered 8, after V lost 5 bases and J lost 2 bases. The CDR3 runs 14 residues. The CDR3 bases are TGCAGCGTTATCGCCCCGGGACTAGCCTACGAGCAGTACTTC. Its protein product is CSVIAPGLAYEQYF.